This is a list of T cell receptor beta chains from one sample in a study of tumor-infiltrating lymphocytes in primary liver carcinoma. One entry per CDR3 protein results from TCRdb running MiXCR on the multiplex PCR reads. The sample includes more than 45,000 distinct CDR3 sequences, about three quarters of them seen just once. The sequencing sample was made of liver tumor tissue from sampling region 3. Receptors originate from a man aged 35-49 years with primary liver carcinoma and hepatitis B virus infection. The CDR3 runs from the conserved cysteine through the conserved F or W. The order of the fields is clone size, D gene, V gene, CDR3 protein. D genes are given only for firm matches. The size entry is marked missing in some rows and otherwise reads once, few, many or a size class.

clone_size: .
d_call: .
v_call: TRBV10-3
cdr3_aa: CAISEGPNNQPQYF

clone_size: .
d_call: .
v_call: TRBV21-1
cdr3_aa: CASSSSLGGSANQPLHF

clone_size: .
d_call: TRBD2
v_call: TRBV4-1
cdr3_aa: CAGSQMTSGSYEQYF

clone_size: .
d_call: .
v_call: TRBV7-9
cdr3_aa: CASTGEDSGVNVLNF

clone_size: .
d_call: TRBD2
v_call: TRBV6-1
cdr3_aa: CANTGGAGAAYEQYF

clone_size: .
d_call: .
v_call: TRBV4-1
cdr3_aa: CASSLTKMYGADTQYF

clone_size: .
d_call: .
v_call: TRBV10-3
cdr3_aa: CAISQDNTRGGSSGANVLTF

clone_size: .
d_call: .
v_call: TRBV29-1
cdr3_aa: CSVRRDGVGTQYF

clone_size: .
d_call: .
v_call: TRBV12-3/TRBV12-4
cdr3_aa: CTSSSENYDYTF

clone_size: .
d_call: .
v_call: TRBV11-2
cdr3_aa: CASILTDTAYGQYF

clone_size: .
d_call: .
v_call: TRBV29-1
cdr3_aa: CSMEETEDNEQFF

clone_size: .
d_call: .
v_call: TRBV10-2
cdr3_aa: CANSESRYGSDGYEHYF

clone_size: once
d_call: TRBD2
v_call: TRBV7-8
cdr3_aa: CGSSGNKTYEQYF

clone_size: many
d_call: TRBD1
v_call: TRBV30
cdr3_aa: CARTGTGNEKPFF

clone_size: many
d_call: .
v_call: TRBV19
cdr3_aa: CASSNSEFGTGELFF

clone_size: once
d_call: TRBD1
v_call: TRBV25-1
cdr3_aa: CAISDRGPRHTGELFF

clone_size: .
d_call: .
v_call: TRBV11-2
cdr3_aa: CASSPRLGLDIQYF

clone_size: .
d_call: .
v_call: TRBV6-2/TRBV6-3
cdr3_aa: CASLLRQDSYEQYF

clone_size: .
d_call: TRBD2
v_call: TRBV6-6
cdr3_aa: CANSSTCDLAGNEQFF

clone_size: .
d_call: TRBD2
v_call: TRBV11-2
cdr3_aa: CASALKGLDALSTDTQYF

clone_size: many
d_call: TRBD2
v_call: TRBV6-1
cdr3_aa: CASSPGLAGEGEQFF

clone_size: once
d_call: .
v_call: TRBV6-5
cdr3_aa: CASRSSPLREIQYF

clone_size: .
d_call: .
v_call: TRBV6-5
cdr3_aa: CASTGIGGAYEQYF

clone_size: once
d_call: TRBD1
v_call: TRBV12-3/TRBV12-4
cdr3_aa: CANSVTGLIEAFF

clone_size: once
d_call: .
v_call: TRBV11-2
cdr3_aa: CTSSGWSAVELFF

clone_size: .
d_call: .
v_call: TRBV29-1
cdr3_aa: CCVEGHDPKNEQFF

clone_size: .
d_call: .
v_call: TRBV29-1
cdr3_aa: CSAPETRSTEALF

clone_size: .
d_call: TRBD2
v_call: TRBV5-5
cdr3_aa: CASSLRLAEISTGANLLTF

clone_size: .
d_call: .
v_call: TRBV5-6
cdr3_aa: CANSSYPVGRNEQFF

clone_size: .
d_call: TRBD2
v_call: TRBV4-2
cdr3_aa: CASSQVLAGVGQFF

clone_size: .
d_call: .
v_call: TRBV18
cdr3_aa: CASSPGSKNEQYF

clone_size: .
d_call: TRBD2
v_call: TRBV13
cdr3_aa: CASSLLQLAGEPNGELFF

clone_size: many
d_call: TRBD1
v_call: TRBV28
cdr3_aa: CASTTQGEAYEQYF

clone_size: many
d_call: .
v_call: TRBV18
cdr3_aa: CASSPPASNQPQHF

clone_size: .
d_call: TRBD2
v_call: TRBV4-2
cdr3_aa: CVSSQDRSSGYNEQFF